This TCR beta chain is from a study of beta chain features in type 1 diabetes. The investigators reverse transcribed all of the isolated RNA, so they sequenced expressed TCRB transcripts. Data came from immunoSEQ multiplex PCR; TCRdb stores just in-frame clones and leaves some out. The sample lists about 900,000 clones; under 20% were seen once. The CDR3 spans 15 residues. Germline V gives CDR1 MNHEY, CDR2 SVGAGI. V was trimmed by 0 bases and J by 3 bases, leaving 12 bases between them. The chain has TRBV6-5 and TRBJ2-7; TRBD2 might be the D (7 bases). This TCR came from a woman younger than 30 in good health. The sequenced sample was naive CD4+ T cells from blood. CDR3 protein: CASSYSMGGRYEQYF. In nucleotides, the CDR3 is TGTGCCAGCAGTTACTCGATGGGGGGGCGCTACGAGCAGTACTTC.